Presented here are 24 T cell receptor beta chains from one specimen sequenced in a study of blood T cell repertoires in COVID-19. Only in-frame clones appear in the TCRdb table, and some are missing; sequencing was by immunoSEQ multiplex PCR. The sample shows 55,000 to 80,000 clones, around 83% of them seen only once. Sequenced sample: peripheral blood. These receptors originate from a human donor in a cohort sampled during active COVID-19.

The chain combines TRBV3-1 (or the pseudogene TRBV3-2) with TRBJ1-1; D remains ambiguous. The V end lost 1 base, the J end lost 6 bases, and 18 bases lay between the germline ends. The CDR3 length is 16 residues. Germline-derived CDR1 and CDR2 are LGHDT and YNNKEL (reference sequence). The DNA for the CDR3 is TGTGCCAGCAGCCAAGCTACGACCCGGCGGGTCCCTGAAGCTTTCTTT. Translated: CASSQATTRRVPEAFF.

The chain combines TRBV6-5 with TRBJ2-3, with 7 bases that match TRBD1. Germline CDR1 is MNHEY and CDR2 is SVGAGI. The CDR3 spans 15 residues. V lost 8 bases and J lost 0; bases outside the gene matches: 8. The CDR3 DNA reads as TGTGCCAGCGCCCCGGACAGGCGGAGCACAGATACGCAGTATTTT. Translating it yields CASAPDRRSTDTQYF.

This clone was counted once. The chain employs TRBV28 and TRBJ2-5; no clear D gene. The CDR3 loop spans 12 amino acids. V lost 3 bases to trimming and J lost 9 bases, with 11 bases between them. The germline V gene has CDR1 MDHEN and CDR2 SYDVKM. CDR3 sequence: CASSFDSMSQYF. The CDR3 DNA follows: TGTGCCAGCAGTTTCGACTCCATGTCCCAGTACTTC.

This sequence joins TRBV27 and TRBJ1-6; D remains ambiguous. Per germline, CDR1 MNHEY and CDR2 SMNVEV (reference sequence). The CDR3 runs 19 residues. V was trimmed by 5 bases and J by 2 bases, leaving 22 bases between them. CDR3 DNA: TGTGCCAGCAGTCCCCGACTCCGGGTCCGATCCACCTATAATTCACCCCTCCACTTT. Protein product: CASSPRLRVRSTYNSPLHF.

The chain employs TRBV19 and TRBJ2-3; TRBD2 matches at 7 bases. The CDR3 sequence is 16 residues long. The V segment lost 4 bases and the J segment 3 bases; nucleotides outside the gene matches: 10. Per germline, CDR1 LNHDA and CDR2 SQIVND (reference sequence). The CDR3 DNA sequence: TGTGCCAGTAGTAGGGGAGCGGGGAAAACGACAGATACGCAGTATTTT. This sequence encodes CASSRGAGKTTDTQYF.

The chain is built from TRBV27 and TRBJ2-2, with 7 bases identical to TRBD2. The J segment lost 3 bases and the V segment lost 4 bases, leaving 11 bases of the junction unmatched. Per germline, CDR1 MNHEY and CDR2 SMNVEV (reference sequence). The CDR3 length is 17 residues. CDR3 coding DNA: TGTGCCAGCAGTTCCCCTCGATTTCGGGGGGACACCGGGGAGCTGTTTTTT. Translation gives CASSSPRFRGDTGELFF.

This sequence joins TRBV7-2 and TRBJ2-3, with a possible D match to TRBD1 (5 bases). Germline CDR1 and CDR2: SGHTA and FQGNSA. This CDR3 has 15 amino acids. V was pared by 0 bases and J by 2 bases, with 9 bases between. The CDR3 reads CASSLAGPPTDTQYF. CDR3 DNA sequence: TGTGCCAGCAGCTTAGCGGGGCCCCCCACAGATACGCAGTATTTT.

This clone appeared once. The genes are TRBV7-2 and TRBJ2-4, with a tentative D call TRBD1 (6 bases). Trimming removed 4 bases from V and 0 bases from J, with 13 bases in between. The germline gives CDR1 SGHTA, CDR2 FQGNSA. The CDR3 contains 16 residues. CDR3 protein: CASSSTGTLAKNIQYF. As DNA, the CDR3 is TGTGCCAGCAGCTCTACCGGGACACTAGCCAAAAACATTCAGTACTTC.

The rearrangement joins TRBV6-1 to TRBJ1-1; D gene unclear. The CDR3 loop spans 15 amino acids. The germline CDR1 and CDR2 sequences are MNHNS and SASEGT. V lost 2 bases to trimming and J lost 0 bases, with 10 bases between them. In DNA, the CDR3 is TGTGCCAGCAGTGAAAAGGTCGGGATGAACACTGAAGCTTTCTTT. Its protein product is CASSEKVGMNTEAFF.

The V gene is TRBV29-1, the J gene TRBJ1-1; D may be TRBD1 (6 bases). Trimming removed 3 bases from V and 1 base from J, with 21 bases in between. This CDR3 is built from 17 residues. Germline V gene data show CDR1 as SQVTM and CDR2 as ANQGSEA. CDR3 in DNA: TGCAGCGTTGAGGGGAACGGGGACACCAGAAGGAACACTGAAGCTTTCTTT. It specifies CSVEGNGDTRRNTEAFF.

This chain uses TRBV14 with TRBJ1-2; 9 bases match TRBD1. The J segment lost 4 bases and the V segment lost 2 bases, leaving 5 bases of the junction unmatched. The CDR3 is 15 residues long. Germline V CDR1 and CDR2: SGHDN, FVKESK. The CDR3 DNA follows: TGTGCCAGCAGCCAACCCGGGACAGGGCCCTATGGCTACACCTTC. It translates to CASSQPGTGPYGYTF.

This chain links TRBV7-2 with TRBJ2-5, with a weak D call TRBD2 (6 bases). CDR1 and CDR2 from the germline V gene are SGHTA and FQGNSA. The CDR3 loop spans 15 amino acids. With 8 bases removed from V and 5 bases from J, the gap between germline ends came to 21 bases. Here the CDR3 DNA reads TGTGCCAGCGGACCTACTAGCTGGGGGAGGGAGACCCAGTACTTC. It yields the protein CASGPTSWGRETQYF. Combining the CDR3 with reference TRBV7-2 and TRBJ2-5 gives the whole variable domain GAGVSQSPSNKVTEKGKDVELRCDPISGHTALYWYRQSLGQGLEFLIYFQGNSAPDKSGLPSDRFSAERTGGSVSTLTIQRTQQEDSAVYLCASGPTSWGRETQYFGPGTRLLVL.

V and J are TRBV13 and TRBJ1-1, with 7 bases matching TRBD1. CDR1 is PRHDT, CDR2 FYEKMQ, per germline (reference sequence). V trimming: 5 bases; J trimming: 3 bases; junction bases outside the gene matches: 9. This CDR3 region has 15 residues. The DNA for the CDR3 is TGTGCCAGCAGCGTCTCACAGGGGATCCACACTGAAGCTTTCTTT. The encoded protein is CASSVSQGIHTEAFF. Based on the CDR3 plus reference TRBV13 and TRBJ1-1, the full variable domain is AAGVIQSPRHLIKEKRETATLKCYPIPRHDTVYWYQQGPGQDPQFLISFYEKMQSDKGSIPDRFSAQQFSDYHSELNMSSLELGDSALYFCASSVSQGIHTEAFFGQGTRLTVV.

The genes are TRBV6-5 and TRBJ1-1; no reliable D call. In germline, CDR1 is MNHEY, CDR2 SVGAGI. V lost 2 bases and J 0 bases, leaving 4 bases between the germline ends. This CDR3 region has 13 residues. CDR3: CASSYVVNTEAFF. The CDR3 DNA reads TGTGCCAGCAGTTACGTAGTGAACACTGAAGCTTTCTTT.

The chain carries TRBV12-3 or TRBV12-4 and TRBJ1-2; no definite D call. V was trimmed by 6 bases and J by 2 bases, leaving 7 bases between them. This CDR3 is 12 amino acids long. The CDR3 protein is CASSQMNYGYTF. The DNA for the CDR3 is TGTGCCAGCAGCCAGATGAACTATGGCTACACCTTC.

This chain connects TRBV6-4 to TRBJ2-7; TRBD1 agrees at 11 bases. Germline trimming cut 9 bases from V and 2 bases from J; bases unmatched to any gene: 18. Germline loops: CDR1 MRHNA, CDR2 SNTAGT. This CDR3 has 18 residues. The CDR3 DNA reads TGTGCCAGGGAGGAGGACAGGGGGCGCCGGGCGTGGCCCTACGAGCAGTACTTC. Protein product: CAREEDRGRRAWPYEQYF.

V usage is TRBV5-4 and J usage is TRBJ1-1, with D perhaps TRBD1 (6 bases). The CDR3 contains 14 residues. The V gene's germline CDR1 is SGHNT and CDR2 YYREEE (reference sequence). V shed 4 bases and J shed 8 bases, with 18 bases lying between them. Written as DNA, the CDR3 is TGTGCCAGCAGCCACCCTGGGGGGAGGGGGGAAGCTTTCTTT. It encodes CASSHPGGRGEAFF.

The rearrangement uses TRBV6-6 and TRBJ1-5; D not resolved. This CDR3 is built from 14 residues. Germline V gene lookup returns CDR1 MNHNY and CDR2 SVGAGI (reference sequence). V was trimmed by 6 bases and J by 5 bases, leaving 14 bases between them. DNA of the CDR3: TGTGCCAGCAGCCTACCGGGAGATGATCAGCCCCAGCATTTT. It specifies CASSLPGDDQPQHF.

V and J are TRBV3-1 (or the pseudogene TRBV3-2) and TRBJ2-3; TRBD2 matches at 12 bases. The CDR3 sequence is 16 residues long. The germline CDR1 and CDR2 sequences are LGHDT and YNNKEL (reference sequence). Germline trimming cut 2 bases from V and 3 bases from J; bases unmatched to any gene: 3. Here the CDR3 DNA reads TGTGCCAGCAGCCAAATCACTAGCGGGGGGACAGATACGCAGTATTTT. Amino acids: CASSQITSGGTDTQYF.

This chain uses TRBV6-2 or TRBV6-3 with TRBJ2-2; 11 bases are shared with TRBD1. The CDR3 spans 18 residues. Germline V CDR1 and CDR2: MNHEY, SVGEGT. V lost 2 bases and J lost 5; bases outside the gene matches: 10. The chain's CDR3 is CASSYRPGTGGRTGELFF. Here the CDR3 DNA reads TGTGCCAGCAGTTACCGTCCCGGGACAGGGGGTCGGACCGGGGAGCTGTTTTTT.

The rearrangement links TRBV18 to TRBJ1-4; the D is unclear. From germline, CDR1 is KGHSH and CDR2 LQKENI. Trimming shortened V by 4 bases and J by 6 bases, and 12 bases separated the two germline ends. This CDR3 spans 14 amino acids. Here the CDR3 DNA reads TGTGCCAGCTCACTCCAGAGGGCGGATGAAAAACTGTTTTTT. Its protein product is CASSLQRADEKLFF. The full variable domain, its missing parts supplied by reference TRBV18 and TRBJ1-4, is NAGVMQNPRHLVRRRGQEARLRCSPMKGHSHVYWYRQLPEEGLKFMVYLQKENIIDESGMPKERFSAEFPKEGPSILRIQQVVRGDSAAYFCASSLQRADEKLFFGSGTQLSVL.

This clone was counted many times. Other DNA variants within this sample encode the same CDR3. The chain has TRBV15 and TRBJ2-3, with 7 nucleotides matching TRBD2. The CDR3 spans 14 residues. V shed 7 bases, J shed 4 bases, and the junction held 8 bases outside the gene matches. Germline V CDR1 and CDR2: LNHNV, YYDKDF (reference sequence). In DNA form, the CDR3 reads TGTGCCACCAAATATGGGGGGGGTGCAGATACGCAGTATTTT. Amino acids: CATKYGGGADTQYF.

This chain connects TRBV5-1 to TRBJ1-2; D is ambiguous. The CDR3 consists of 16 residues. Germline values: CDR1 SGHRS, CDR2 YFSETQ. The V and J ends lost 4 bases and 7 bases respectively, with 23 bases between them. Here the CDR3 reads CASSPRPGERRGGYTF. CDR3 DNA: TGCGCCAGCAGCCCGAGGCCCGGGGAGCGCCGGGGTGGCTACACCTTC.

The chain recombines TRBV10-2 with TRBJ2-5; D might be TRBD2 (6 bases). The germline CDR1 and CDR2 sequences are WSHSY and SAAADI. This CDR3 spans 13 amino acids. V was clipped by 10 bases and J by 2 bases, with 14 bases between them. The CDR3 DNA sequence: TGCGCCATCGGCCCCGGGGGACAAGAGACCCAGTACTTC. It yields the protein CAIGPGGQETQYF.